The 21 T cell receptor beta chains given below trace back to one sample, sequenced in a study of blood T cell repertoires in COVID-19. Sequenced by immunoSEQ multiplex PCR; TCRdb stores in-frame clones only, minus some. The sample gives some 260,000 clones, roughly 80% of which show up once; 4.1% is in the top ten. Sample: PBMCs or T cells enriched from blood (not recorded which). Receptors were obtained from a man aged 30 to 39 with acute COVID-19.

This sequence joins TRBV6-5 and TRBJ1-3; tentatively, D is TRBD1 (5 bases). V lost 10 bases and J lost 0, with 13 bases in between. The CDR3 contains 14 residues. Germline lookup yields CDR1 MNHEY and CDR2 SVGAGI. CDR3 in DNA: TGTGCCACCGCCCGGGGGGACTCTGGAAACACCATATATTTT. Amino acids: CATARGDSGNTIYF.

The chain's CDR3 is CASSFTVSSGNTIYF. The CDR3 nucleotides read TGTGCCAGCAGCTTTACTGTCTCCTCTGGAAACACCATATATTTT. The rearrangement uses TRBV5-5 and TRBJ1-3, with no clear D. V was cut by 2 bases and J by 0 bases, with 9 bases left in between. Per germline, CDR1 SGHKS and CDR2 YYEKEE (reference sequence). This CDR3 region has 15 residues.

The chain has TRBV30 and TRBJ2-5; D possibly corresponds to TRBD1 (7 bases). V was shortened by 5 bases and J by 5 bases, with 15 bases between the two germline ends. The germline CDR1 and CDR2 sequences are GTSNPN and SVGIG (reference sequence). The CDR3 loop spans 13 amino acids. The CDR3 region is CAWATGAGETQYF. The CDR3 DNA reads as TGTGCCTGGGCTACAGGGGCGGGGGAGACCCAGTACTTC.

The chain employs TRBV6-4 and TRBJ2-2, with a tentative D call TRBD2 (6 bases). Per the germline V gene, CDR1 is MRHNA and CDR2 is SNTAGT. The V gene lost 8 bases and the J gene lost 6 bases, with 22 bases spanning the gap. The CDR3 runs to 16 residues. This CDR3 reads CASGPVPGVGSGELFF. CDR3 DNA: TGTGCCAGCGGCCCTGTTCCGGGAGTTGGGTCCGGGGAGCTGTTTTTT.

The J gene is TRBJ2-1, the V gene TRBV19, with TRBD2 matching over 8 bases. The V gene end was trimmed by 5 bases and the J gene end by 9 bases; junction bases not matched to a gene: 9. Germline CDR1 and CDR2: LNHDA and SQIVND (reference sequence). The CDR3 totals 14 residues. In DNA form, the CDR3 reads TGTGCCAGTAGTTTTCGGGGGGGCCGGAGTGAGCAGTTCTTC. It codes for CASSFRGGRSEQFF. The full variable domain, completed using reference TRBV19 and TRBJ2-1, is DGGITQSPKYLFRKEGQNVTLSCEQNLNHDAMYWYRQDPGQGLRLIYYSQIVNDFQKGDIAEGYSVSREKKESFPLTVTSAQKNPTAFYLCASSFRGGRSEQFFGPGTRLTVL.

The chain couples TRBV25-1 to TRBJ1-2, with D uncertain. The germline V gene has CDR1 MGHDK and CDR2 SYGVNS. V lost 3 bases, J lost 8 bases, and 13 bases lay in between. The CDR3 totals 13 residues. CDR3 sequence: CASSELRSGGYTF. The CDR3 nucleotides read TGTGCCAGCAGTGAGCTGCGGAGTGGGGGCTACACCTTC.

J is TRBJ2-1 and V is TRBV7-9; 8 bases map to TRBD2. Germline V gene data show CDR1 as SEHNR and CDR2 as FQNEAQ (reference sequence). CDR3 length equals 16 residues. V lost 5 bases and J lost 1; bases outside the gene matches: 7. This CDR3 is CASSHRRGGSYNEQFF. CDR3 in DNA: TGTGCCAGCAGCCACCGGCGCGGGGGGTCCTACAATGAGCAGTTCTTC.

The V gene is TRBV5-1, the J gene TRBJ1-1; TRBD1 is a possible D gene (5 bases). In germline, CDR1 is SGHRS, CDR2 YFSETQ. This CDR3 is 15 amino acids long. V was pared by 0 bases and J by 5 bases, with 14 bases between. The CDR3 loop reads CASSLVPGVKTEAFF. The DNA for the CDR3 is TGCGCCAGCAGCTTGGTGCCGGGGGTAAAAACTGAAGCTTTCTTT. Supplemented by reference TRBV5-1 and TRBJ1-1, the full variable domain reads KAGVTQTPRYLIKTRGQQVTLSCSPISGHRSVSWYQQTPGQGLQFLFEYFSETQRNKGNFPGRFSGRQFSNSRSEMNVSTLELGDSALYLCASSLVPGVKTEAFFGQGTRLTVV.

The rearrangement links TRBV5-1 to TRBJ2-3; 14 bases line up with TRBD2. Germline V gene lookup returns CDR1 SGHRS and CDR2 YFSETQ. The CDR3 spans 19 residues. After removal of 4 bases from V and 0 bases from J, the junction contained 10 bases not matched to a gene. This chain's CDR3 is CASSGGLAGGTYSTDTQYF. CDR3 nucleotides: TGCGCCAGCAGCGGCGGACTAGCGGGGGGCACTTACAGCACAGATACGCAGTATTTT.

The chain employs TRBV27 and TRBJ2-3; TRBD1 aligns across 8 bases. Germline V gene sequence: CDR1 MNHEY, CDR2 SMNVEV (reference sequence). J was trimmed by 6 bases and V by 6 bases; bases with no gene match: 11. This CDR3 is 15 amino acids long. The CDR3 DNA is TGTGCCAGCAGATCACAGGGGGTTTTCACTGATACGCAGTATTTT. Its translation: CASRSQGVFTDTQYF.

This clone is a singleton in its sample. V gene TRBV27 combines with J gene TRBJ1-1; D not certain. This CDR3 region has 14 residues. Trimming cost V 8 bases and J 3 bases, with 16 bases left between them. Germline lookup yields CDR1 MNHEY and CDR2 SMNVEV (reference sequence). Here the CDR3 DNA reads TGTGCCAGCTCGTTTGGGAGTTCGCACACTGAAGCTTTCTTT. Translation: CASSFGSSHTEAFF.

This sequence joins TRBV6-4 and TRBJ2-6, with no clear D. Trimming removed 3 bases from V and 0 bases from J, with 6 bases in between. This CDR3 contains 15 residues. From germline, CDR1 is MRHNA and CDR2 SNTAGT. CDR3 sequence reads: CASSDGLSGANVLTF. CDR3 DNA: TGTGCCAGCAGTGATGGCCTCTCTGGGGCCAACGTCCTGACTTTC.

This clone was seen a single time. The genes are TRBV11-2 and TRBJ1-1; 7 bases align to TRBD1. Germline CDR1 SGHAT, CDR2 FQNNGV. The CDR3 is 14 residues long. Trimming at V came to 2 bases and at J to 3 bases, leaving 3 bases not matched to a gene. The CDR3 nucleotides are TGTGCCAGCAGCTTAAGCCAGGGGGACACTGAAGCTTTCTTT. It codes for CASSLSQGDTEAFF.

V is TRBV18 and J is TRBJ1-2; 9 bases fit TRBD1. CDR3 length: 14 amino acids. The germline V gene has CDR1 KGHSH and CDR2 LQKENI. Unmatched junction bases numbered 7, after V lost 5 bases and J lost 6 bases. The CDR3 nucleotides are TGTGCCAGCTCAACCTCGACAGGGGGAGATGGCTACACCTTC. Its translation is CASSTSTGGDGYTF.

The V call is TRBV30, the J call TRBJ2-5; 8 positions match TRBD2. Germline-derived CDR1 and CDR2 are GTSNPN and SVGIG (reference sequence). Trimming removed 1 base from V and 4 bases from J; junction bases left unmatched: 14. This CDR3 contains 17 residues. CDR3 sequence reads: CAWSGPWGSGNIETQYF. The CDR3 DNA reads TGTGCCTGGAGTGGCCCCTGGGGTAGCGGGAATATAGAGACCCAGTACTTC.

This clone was seen more than once but under ten times. The chain couples TRBV5-1 to TRBJ1-6, with D possibly TRBD1 on 6 matching bases. The CDR3 runs to 16 residues. The V end was cut by 4 bases, the J end by 9 bases, with 20 bases between. Germline V lookup: CDR1 SGHRS, CDR2 YFSETQ. This CDR3 reads CASSPGGPGQASPLHF. The DNA for the CDR3 is TGCGCCAGCAGCCCAGGTGGGCCGGGACAAGCTTCACCCCTCCACTTT.

The chain carries TRBV27 and TRBJ1-1; TRBD1 matches 10 bases. V shed 2 bases, J shed 4 bases, and the junction held 10 bases outside the gene matches. The CDR3 runs to 17 residues. Germline CDR1 MNHEY, CDR2 SMNVEV (reference sequence). The CDR3 sequence is CASSLRPGQGRGTEAFF. The CDR3 DNA reads TGTGCCAGCAGTTTAAGACCGGGACAGGGGAGAGGCACTGAAGCTTTCTTT.

The V gene is TRBV3-1 (or the pseudogene TRBV3-2), the J gene TRBJ2-1; D call uncertain. The V gene lost 0 bases and the J gene lost 10 bases, with 13 bases spanning the gap. Germline CDR1 LGHDT, CDR2 YNNKEL (reference sequence). The CDR3 spans 14 residues. The CDR3 is CASSQDQRFGEQFF. The CDR3 coding sequence is TGTGCCAGCAGCCAAGATCAACGTTTCGGGGAGCAGTTCTTC.

The chain carries TRBV6-1 and TRBJ1-2; D call uncertain. V gave up 1 base and J gave up 4 bases, with 7 bases separating them. Germline CDR1 reads MNHNS; CDR2 reads SASEGT. This CDR3 region has 13 residues. The CDR3 DNA is TGTGCCAGCAGTGAAGATCTGGCCTATGGCTACACCTTC. It encodes CASSEDLAYGYTF.

This chain uses TRBV9 with TRBJ1-1; the D is unclear. V lost 4 bases to trimming and J lost 8 bases, with 9 bases between them. This CDR3 is built from 11 residues. Germline loops: CDR1 SGDLS, CDR2 YYNGEE. CDR3 in DNA: TGTGCCAGCAGCCCCACTAGGGAAGCTTTCTTT. This translates into CASSPTREAFF. The full variable domain, in which reference TRBV9 and TRBJ1-1 provide the parts outside the CDR3, is DSGVTQTPKHLITATGQRVTLRCSPRSGDLSVYWYQQSLDQGLQFLIQYYNGEERAKGNILERFSAQQFPDLHSELNLSSLELGDSALYFCASSPTREAFFGQGTRLTVV.

The gene calls are TRBV5-8 and TRBJ1-5, with a weak D call TRBD1 (6 bases). The length of the CDR3 is 14 residues. The V end was cut by 0 bases, the J end by 4 bases, with 8 bases between. The germline V gene has CDR1 SGHTS and CDR2 YDEGEE. The CDR3 bases are TGTGCCAGCAGCTTGGGACAGGTAAATCAGCCCCAGCATTTT. Translated: CASSLGQVNQPQHF.